The rows below give T cell receptor beta chains drawn from one sample of a study of human T cells and chemical hapten exposure. TCRdb used MiXCR to reprocess the RACE reads, holding one entry per CDR3 protein. This table holds more than 95,000 distinct CDR3 sequences, under 40% found once. The material sequenced was whole blood, taken in connection with sensitization to the hapten diphenylcyclopropenone (DPC). Receptors originate from a man between 40 and 49 years old with alopecia areata. Some clones in this sample may be carry-over from other donors' samples. Both conserved end residues are part of each CDR3. D genes are given only for firm matches. Clone size appears in some rows only: once, few, many, or a class for an expanded clone.

J gene: TRBJ1-2
V gene: TRBV7-2
clone size: NA
CDR3 length: 13
D gene: TRBD1
CDR3 DNA: TGTGCCAGCAGCTCCAGGACAGGACAAGGCTACACCTTC
CDR3 protein: CASSSRTGQGYTF

J gene: TRBJ1-2
V gene: TRBV10-3
clone size: few
CDR3 length: 15
D gene: NA
CDR3 DNA: TGTGCCATCAGTGGGGGAGTGTTTTCTAACTATGGCTACACCTTC
CDR3 protein: CAISGGVFSNYGYTF

J gene: TRBJ2-7
V gene: TRBV5-8
clone size: NA
CDR3 length: 16
D gene: TRBD2
CDR3 DNA: TGTGCCAGCAGCCCCCGCTCGGGACTAGCGCCGTACGAGCAGTACTTC
CDR3 protein: CASSPRSGLAPYEQYF

J gene: TRBJ2-5
V gene: TRBV30
clone size: NA
CDR3 length: 13
D gene: NA
CDR3 DNA: TGTGCCTGGAGGCAGACAGGCCTGGTGACCCAGTACTTC
CDR3 protein: CAWRQTGLVTQYF

J gene: TRBJ1-6
V gene: TRBV14
clone size: few
CDR3 length: 20
D gene: NA
CDR3 DNA: TGTGCCAGCAGCCATTCTCGTTTCGGCCGACAGAGCTCCTATAATTCACCCCTCCACTTT
CDR3 protein: CASSHSRFGRQSSYNSPLHF

J gene: TRBJ2-5
V gene: TRBV5-1
clone size: NA
CDR3 length: 15
D gene: TRBD2
CDR3 DNA: TGCGCCAGCAAGTCTAGCGGGATCTTAGTGGAGACCCAGTACTTC
CDR3 protein: CASKSSGILVETQYF

J gene: TRBJ2-1
V gene: TRBV24-1
clone size: NA
CDR3 length: 15
D gene: TRBD2
CDR3 DNA: TGTGCCACCAGTGGGACTAGCGGGAGTTGGTATGAGCAGTTCTTC
CDR3 protein: CATSGTSGSWYEQFF

J gene: TRBJ2-1
V gene: TRBV29-1
clone size: NA
CDR3 length: 14
D gene: TRBD2
CDR3 DNA: TGCAGCGTTCCGGGACTAGCGTCCTACAATGAGCAGTTCTTC
CDR3 protein: CSVPGLASYNEQFF

J gene: TRBJ2-7
V gene: TRBV5-1
clone size: NA
CDR3 length: 16
D gene: TRBD2
CDR3 DNA: TGCGCCAGCAGCTTGGGACCGGGACTAGCGGTTTACGAGCAGTACTTC
CDR3 protein: CASSLGPGLAVYEQYF

J gene: TRBJ2-5
V gene: TRBV6-5
clone size: few
CDR3 length: 17
D gene: TRBD2
CDR3 DNA: TGTGCCAGCAGTTACATGGGACTAGCGGGAGGTCAAGAGACCCAGTACTTC
CDR3 protein: CASSYMGLAGGQETQYF

J gene: TRBJ2-2
V gene: TRBV7-2
clone size: few
CDR3 length: 13
D gene: NA
CDR3 DNA: TGTGCCAGCAGCCCCCACGACAGAGGGGAGCTGTTTTTT
CDR3 protein: CASSPHDRGELFF

J gene: TRBJ2-7
V gene: TRBV11-3
clone size: NA
CDR3 length: 15
D gene: TRBD1
CDR3 DNA: TGTGCCAGCAGCCCTCCGGGACAGGGATTCGACGAGCAGTACTTC
CDR3 protein: CASSPPGQGFDEQYF

J gene: TRBJ2-3
V gene: TRBV5-1
clone size: NA
CDR3 length: 12
D gene: NA
CDR3 DNA: TGCGCCAGCAGCCAAGAGGCAGATACGCAGTATTTT
CDR3 protein: CASSQEADTQYF

J gene: TRBJ2-3
V gene: TRBV5-1
clone size: NA
CDR3 length: 15
D gene: NA
CDR3 DNA: TGCGCCAGCAGCTTCGTTCCCAGTAGCACAGATACGCAGTATTTT
CDR3 protein: CASSFVPSSTDTQYF

J gene: TRBJ2-2
V gene: TRBV27
clone size: NA
CDR3 length: 15
D gene: NA
CDR3 DNA: TGTGCCAGCAGTTTGGCCGGGACGATTACCGGGGAGCTGTTTTTT
CDR3 protein: CASSLAGTITGELFF

J gene: TRBJ1-3
V gene: TRBV28
clone size: NA
CDR3 length: 13
D gene: NA
CDR3 DNA: TGTGCCAGCAGCGGGGGAGGAGGAAACACCATATATTTT
CDR3 protein: CASSGGGGNTIYF

J gene: TRBJ2-2
V gene: TRBV4-3
clone size: few
CDR3 length: 16
D gene: TRBD2
CDR3 DNA: TGCGCCAGCAGCCAGACTAGCGGGAGCGTCCCCGGGGAGCTGTTTTTT
CDR3 protein: CASSQTSGSVPGELFF

J gene: TRBJ2-7
V gene: TRBV11-1
clone size: few
CDR3 length: 13
D gene: NA
CDR3 DNA: TGTGCCAGCCACGGACGAAGCTCCTACGAGCAGTACTTC
CDR3 protein: CASHGRSSYEQYF

J gene: TRBJ2-5
V gene: TRBV6-5
clone size: NA
CDR3 length: 16
D gene: NA
CDR3 DNA: TGTGCCAGCAGTTACTCGTCGACAGGAGCTCAAGAGACCCAGTACTTC
CDR3 protein: CASSYSSTGAQETQYF

J gene: TRBJ1-4
V gene: TRBV2
clone size: NA
CDR3 length: 15
D gene: NA
CDR3 DNA: TGTGCCAGCAGGGACGACCCAGGGGATTATGAAAAACTGTTTTTT
CDR3 protein: CASRDDPGDYEKLFF

J gene: TRBJ2-7
V gene: TRBV18
clone size: NA
CDR3 length: 15
D gene: TRBD1
CDR3 DNA: TGTGCCAGCTCACCCCGACAGGGTGGTGAGTACGAGCAGTACTTC
CDR3 protein: CASSPRQGGEYEQYF

J gene: TRBJ2-2
V gene: TRBV29-1
clone size: once
CDR3 length: 12
D gene: TRBD1
CDR3 DNA: TGCAGCGTTAGGGACAGCGCCGGGGAGCTGTTTTTT
CDR3 protein: CSVRDSAGELFF

J gene: TRBJ2-3
V gene: TRBV5-1
clone size: NA
CDR3 length: 15
D gene: TRBD2
CDR3 DNA: TGCGCCAGCAGCAGACTAGCGGAAAGCACAGATACGCAGTATTTT
CDR3 protein: CASSRLAESTDTQYF

J gene: TRBJ2-3
V gene: TRBV6-2/TRBV6-3
clone size: NA
CDR3 length: 16
D gene: TRBD2
CDR3 DNA: TGTGCCAGCGGAGGACTAGCGGGAGGCGGCACAGATACGCAGTATTTT
CDR3 protein: CASGGLAGGGTDTQYF

J gene: TRBJ2-1
V gene: TRBV7-6
clone size: NA
CDR3 length: 15
D gene: TRBD2
CDR3 DNA: TGTGCCAGCAGCTTAGCGGCGCTAGCGGGAGGTGAGCAGTTCTTC
CDR3 protein: CASSLAALAGGEQFF

J gene: TRBJ1-2
V gene: TRBV6-5
clone size: NA
CDR3 length: 14
D gene: TRBD1
CDR3 DNA: TGTGCCAGCCAACCGGGACAGGGAGTTAAGGGCTACACCTTC
CDR3 protein: CASQPGQGVKGYTF

J gene: TRBJ1-5
V gene: TRBV4-3
clone size: NA
CDR3 length: 17
D gene: TRBD1
CDR3 DNA: TGCGCCAGCAGCCAGGATAGACAGGGGCTAAGCAATCAGCCCCAGCATTTT
CDR3 protein: CASSQDRQGLSNQPQHF

J gene: TRBJ2-5
V gene: TRBV29-1
clone size: few
CDR3 length: 13
D gene: NA
CDR3 DNA: TGCAGCGTGGCTCCCGGGACAAAGGGGACCCAGTACTTC
CDR3 protein: CSVAPGTKGTQYF

J gene: TRBJ1-1
V gene: TRBV7-2
clone size: NA
CDR3 length: 14
D gene: NA
CDR3 DNA: TGTGCCAGCAGCTTAGGGACGGCGGCCACTGAAGCTTTCTTT
CDR3 protein: CASSLGTAATEAFF

J gene: TRBJ2-3
V gene: TRBV6-5
clone size: few
CDR3 length: 16
D gene: NA
CDR3 DNA: TGTGCCAGCAGTTACTCGATCAGCCGAATCACAGATACGCAGTATTTT
CDR3 protein: CASSYSISRITDTQYF

J gene: TRBJ2-7
V gene: TRBV28
clone size: NA
CDR3 length: 13
D gene: NA
CDR3 DNA: TGTGCCAGCAGTTTAAGCGAACGCGTCGAGCAGTACTTC
CDR3 protein: CASSLSERVEQYF

J gene: TRBJ2-7
V gene: TRBV7-2
clone size: NA
CDR3 length: 13
D gene: NA
CDR3 DNA: TGTGCCAGCAGCTTCTTAGGTAACTACGAGCAGTACTTC
CDR3 protein: CASSFLGNYEQYF

J gene: TRBJ1-1
V gene: TRBV27
clone size: NA
CDR3 length: 14
D gene: TRBD1
CDR3 DNA: TGTGCCAGCAGTTTATCAGGGGGCACCACTGAAGCTTTCTTT
CDR3 protein: CASSLSGGTTEAFF

J gene: TRBJ2-3
V gene: TRBV7-2
clone size: few
CDR3 length: 14
D gene: TRBD2
CDR3 DNA: TGTGCCAGCAGCTTCGGACTAGCGGGAGATACGCAGTATTTT
CDR3 protein: CASSFGLAGDTQYF

J gene: TRBJ2-3
V gene: TRBV7-2
clone size: few
CDR3 length: 14
D gene: NA
CDR3 DNA: TGTGCCAGCAGTACCTACACTAGCACAGATACGCAGTATTTT
CDR3 protein: CASSTYTSTDTQYF

J gene: TRBJ2-5
V gene: TRBV5-1
clone size: NA
CDR3 length: 16
D gene: TRBD2
CDR3 DNA: TGCGCCAGCAGCTTGGCCAGCGGGAGACCTCAAGAGACCCAGTACTTC
CDR3 protein: CASSLASGRPQETQYF

J gene: TRBJ2-3
V gene: TRBV5-1
clone size: NA
CDR3 length: 16
D gene: TRBD2
CDR3 DNA: TGCGCCAGCAGCTTGGTTGCGGGAGGGACCACAGATACGCAGTATTTT
CDR3 protein: CASSLVAGGTTDTQYF

J gene: TRBJ2-1
V gene: TRBV29-1
clone size: many
CDR3 length: 15
D gene: TRBD2
CDR3 DNA: TGCAGCGTTGCCGCAAGCGGGACTGCCAACAATGAGCAGTTCTTC
CDR3 protein: CSVAASGTANNEQFF

J gene: TRBJ2-1
V gene: TRBV6-2/TRBV6-3
clone size: NA
CDR3 length: 14
D gene: NA
CDR3 DNA: TGTGCCAGCAGTTACTCCAGCAGCTACAATGAGCAGTTCTTC
CDR3 protein: CASSYSSSYNEQFF

J gene: TRBJ2-7
V gene: TRBV7-2
clone size: few
CDR3 length: 17
D gene: TRBD2
CDR3 DNA: TGTGCCAGCAGCTTAGGCCGGCCGGGACTAGCGGGAGATGAGCAGTACTTC
CDR3 protein: CASSLGRPGLAGDEQYF

J gene: TRBJ2-3
V gene: TRBV28
clone size: few
CDR3 length: 15
D gene: TRBD1
CDR3 DNA: TGTGCCAGCCGGACTGGACAGGGGAGCACAGATACGCAGTATTTT
CDR3 protein: CASRTGQGSTDTQYF

J gene: TRBJ1-4
V gene: TRBV4-3
clone size: NA
CDR3 length: 17
D gene: TRBD1
CDR3 DNA: TGCGCCAGCAGCCCCGGGACAGTTCTTGCAACTAATGAAAAACTGTTTTTT
CDR3 protein: CASSPGTVLATNEKLFF

J gene: TRBJ2-1
V gene: TRBV7-3
clone size: NA
CDR3 length: 17
D gene: TRBD2
CDR3 DNA: TGTGCCAGCAGCTCGAGCAGCGGGAGGGGTTCCTACAATGAGCAGTTCTTC
CDR3 protein: CASSSSSGRGSYNEQFF

J gene: TRBJ2-5
V gene: TRBV28
clone size: few
CDR3 length: 15
D gene: TRBD1
CDR3 DNA: TGTGCCAGCACCTTCGTGGGACAGGGTCAAGAGACCCAGTACTTC
CDR3 protein: CASTFVGQGQETQYF

J gene: TRBJ2-3
V gene: TRBV6-5
clone size: NA
CDR3 length: 14
D gene: TRBD2
CDR3 DNA: TGTGCCAGCAGAATGAGCGGGAGTGCAGATACGCAGTATTTT
CDR3 protein: CASRMSGSADTQYF

J gene: TRBJ1-5
V gene: TRBV20-1
clone size: few
CDR3 length: 13
D gene: NA
CDR3 DNA: TGCAGTATACGACCAGGGGAATATCAGCCCCAGCATTTT
CDR3 protein: CSIRPGEYQPQHF

J gene: TRBJ2-5
V gene: TRBV20-1
clone size: once
CDR3 length: 15
D gene: NA
CDR3 DNA: TGCAGTGCCCATCCGCGGACAGTCCGTCAAGAGACCCAGTACTTC
CDR3 protein: CSAHPRTVRQETQYF

J gene: TRBJ2-7
V gene: TRBV5-4
clone size: NA
CDR3 length: 14
D gene: TRBD2
CDR3 DNA: TGTGCCAGCAGCTTGGCTAGCGGACCCTACGAGCAGTACTTC
CDR3 protein: CASSLASGPYEQYF

J gene: TRBJ2-5
V gene: TRBV10-3
clone size: NA
CDR3 length: 11
D gene: NA
CDR3 DNA: TGTGCCATCAGGGAAGAGGGGACCCAGTACTTC
CDR3 protein: CAIREEGTQYF

J gene: TRBJ2-7
V gene: TRBV13
clone size: few
CDR3 length: 13
D gene: NA
CDR3 DNA: TGTGCCAGCAGCTCCGAAAGGGGCCACGAGCAGTACTTC
CDR3 protein: CASSSERGHEQYF

J gene: TRBJ2-1
V gene: TRBV18
clone size: few
CDR3 length: 15
D gene: NA
CDR3 DNA: TGTGCCAGCTCACCACCGCCTCTCTCCTACAATGAGCAGTTCTTC
CDR3 protein: CASSPPPLSYNEQFF

J gene: TRBJ1-1
V gene: TRBV20-1
clone size: few
CDR3 length: 14
D gene: NA
CDR3 DNA: TGCAGTGCTAGAGATAGAATGGGGGAAGGTCTGGCTTTCTTT
CDR3 protein: CSARDRMGEGLAFF

J gene: TRBJ2-7
V gene: TRBV6-6
clone size: few
CDR3 length: 16
D gene: NA
CDR3 DNA: TGTGCCAGCAGATTAGGTAGGGACTTTATTTGGGACGAGCAGTACTTC
CDR3 protein: CASRLGRDFIWDEQYF

J gene: TRBJ2-3
V gene: TRBV20-1
clone size: few
CDR3 length: 16
D gene: TRBD2
CDR3 DNA: TGCAGTGCCCCCAGAAGTGGGAGGGCGGAAACAGATACGCAGTATTTT
CDR3 protein: CSAPRSGRAETDTQYF

J gene: TRBJ1-6
V gene: TRBV27
clone size: few
CDR3 length: 15
D gene: TRBD1
CDR3 DNA: TGTGCCAGCAGTTTGGGACAGGGGGTGGGTTCACCCCTCCACTTT
CDR3 protein: CASSLGQGVGSPLHF

J gene: TRBJ2-2
V gene: TRBV21-1
clone size: NA
CDR3 length: 15
D gene: NA
CDR3 DNA: TGTGCCAGCAGCAAAAGGTCGGGGAACACCGGGGAGCTGTTTTTT
CDR3 protein: CASSKRSGNTGELFF

J gene: TRBJ1-5
V gene: TRBV6-5
clone size: few
CDR3 length: 15
D gene: NA
CDR3 DNA: TGTGCCAGCAGTTACTCGTGGGATAGCAATCAGCCCCAGCATTTT
CDR3 protein: CASSYSWDSNQPQHF